Listed below are T cell receptor beta chains from one sample, sequenced in a study of early T cells in non-severe SARS-CoV-2 infection. Using its own MiXCR run on the 5' RACE reads, TCRdb lists one record per CDR3 protein. This table has tens of thousands of distinct CDR3 sequences, more than 9% appearing once. Sequences were obtained from whole blood. These TCRs come from an adult who was a healthcare worker with PCR-confirmed SARS-CoV-2 infection or an uninfected control (not recorded which). The CDR3 runs from the conserved cysteine through the conserved F or W. The D gene is left open where the match is weak. Only part of the rows carry a size: once, few, many, or a class if the clone is expanded.

v_call,j_call,clone_size,d_call,cdr3_nt,cdr3_aa
TRBV5-1,TRBJ2-1,few,-,TGCGCCAGCTCCGGGCTAGGGATTTACAATGAGCAGTTCTTC,CASSGLGIYNEQFF
TRBV11-2,TRBJ2-7,-,-,TGTGCCAGCAGCTTAGAGGGGAAGTACGAGCAGTACTTC,CASSLEGKYEQYF
TRBV5-1,TRBJ1-5,-,-,TGCGCCAGCAGCTTGTCAGCCACAGGGAACGATCAGCCCCAGCATTTT,CASSLSATGNDQPQHF
TRBV12-3/TRBV12-4,TRBJ1-5,few,-,TGTGCCAGCGCTGACCCCGATCAGCCCCAGCATTTT,CASADPDQPQHF
TRBV5-5,TRBJ1-1,-,-,TGTGCCAGCAGCTTCTCGACAGGTGATTCAGCTTTCTTT,CASSFSTGDSAFF
TRBV28,TRBJ2-1,many,-,TGTGCCAGCAGTCCGGCTAGCAGTTACAATGAGCAGTTCTTC,CASSPASSYNEQFF
TRBV6-1,TRBJ2-7,few,TRBD1,TGTGCCAGCAGGGCCGGGACAGGGGGCGCGTCGGGCCGCGAGCAGTACTTC,CASRAGTGGASGREQYF
TRBV28,TRBJ2-1,many,-,TGTGCCAGCAGTTTATGGTCCCCCACGAGCGGTTCACCGCATGAGCAGTTCTTC,CASSLWSPTSGSPHEQFF
TRBV28,TRBJ2-5,many,TRBD1,TGTGCCAGCAGTTCCCGACAGGGGGCCGTCGGAGAGACCCAGTACTTC,CASSSRQGAVGETQYF
TRBV28,TRBJ1-6,-,-,TGTGCCAGCAGGCCAGGGTTTATATATTCACCCCTCCACTTT,CASRPGFIYSPLHF
TRBV6-6,TRBJ2-5,many,-,TGTGCCAGCAGTCCCTCCGAGGAGACCCAGTACTTC,CASSPSEETQYF
TRBV6-2/TRBV6-3,TRBJ1-4,many,-,TGTGCCAGCAGTTACCGATTAAGGACAGAAGAAAAACTGTTTTTT,CASSYRLRTEEKLFF
TRBV24-1,TRBJ2-7,-,TRBD1,TGTGCCACCACCCAGACAGGGGAAGACGAGCAGTACTTC,CATTQTGEDEQYF
TRBV6-6,TRBJ2-7,few,-,TGTGCCAGCAGTCCCCCTGGCGAGCAGTACTTC,CASSPPGEQYF
TRBV9,TRBJ2-5,-,-,TGTGCCAGCAGCGTGGCTAGTCACGAGACCCAGTACTTC,CASSVASHETQYF
TRBV28,TRBJ2-7,many,-,TGTGCCAGCGCCGGGCGGACGATACCTCCCTACGAGCAGTACTTC,CASAGRTIPPYEQYF
TRBV6-4,TRBJ2-3,-,-,TGTGCCAGCAGCCGGGACGAAACCACAGATACGCAGTATTTT,CASSRDETTDTQYF
TRBV29-1,TRBJ2-5,many,-,TGCAGCGGTAAAGGAGAGACCCAGTACTTC,CSGKGETQYF
TRBV3-1,TRBJ1-1,many,-,TGTGCCAGCAGCCCTCCAGGGCCAGCTGAAGCTTTCTTT,CASSPPGPAEAFF
TRBV5-1,TRBJ2-2,-,-,TGCGCCAGCAGCTTGTCTTCGGAGAGCGGGGAGCTGTTTTTT,CASSLSSESGELFF
TRBV28,TRBJ2-5,-,-,TGTGCCAGCAGTGCGGGACAGTCGGGGACCCAGTACTTC,CASSAGQSGTQYF
TRBV7-2,TRBJ1-5,many,-,TGTGCCAGCAGCTTAGAAGTTGGGCCCCAGCATTTT,CASSLEVGPQHF
TRBV7-3,TRBJ1-1,many,-,TGTGCCAGCAGCCCACCACGGAACACTGAAGCTTTCTTT,CASSPPRNTEAFF
TRBV11-2,TRBJ2-1,many,-,TGTGCCAGCAGGACAGCTACTAGGTACAATGAGCAGTTCTTC,CASRTATRYNEQFF
TRBV28,TRBJ1-2,-,-,TGTGCCAGCAGCCAGTATGGCTACACCTTC,CASSQYGYTF
TRBV10-3,TRBJ2-7,-,-,TGTGCCATCAGTTTATCAGCCTACGAGCAGTACTTC,CAISLSAYEQYF
TRBV28,TRBJ1-1,many,TRBD1,TGTGCCAGCAGAACAGGGGGCGCGTCGGACACTGAAGCTTTCTTT,CASRTGGASDTEAFF
TRBV4-1,TRBJ2-1,-,TRBD2,TGCGCCGGCAGCCAACGGATCTCTAGCGGAAGCAATGAGCAGTTCTTC,CAGSQRISSGSNEQFF
TRBV3-1,TRBJ2-3,few,TRBD1,TGTGCCAGCAGCCTACAGGGGTTCGCAGATACGCAGTATTTT,CASSLQGFADTQYF
TRBV29-1,TRBJ2-7,-,TRBD2,TGCAGCGTTGAAGGACTAGCCGACGAGCAGTACTTC,CSVEGLADEQYF
TRBV25-1,TRBJ1-2,-,-,TGTGCCAGCAGTCCTGGTGCCGGCTACACCTTC,CASSPGAGYTF
TRBV12-5,TRBJ1-1,few,-,TGTGCTAGTGGTGCGCGAGGGCCCACTGAAGCTTTCTTT,CASGARGPTEAFF
TRBV29-1,TRBJ1-2,many,-,TGCAGCGTTGCCCCGGAGTCTGATGGCTACACCTTC,CSVAPESDGYTF
TRBV29-1,TRBJ1-5,many,TRBD1,TGCAGCGGGACAGGGCGGGATCAGCCCCAGCATTTT,CSGTGRDQPQHF
TRBV7-3,TRBJ2-1,many,TRBD2,TGTGCCAGCAGCTTATGGGCTAGCGGGGGCAATGAGCAGTTCTTC,CASSLWASGGNEQFF
TRBV15,TRBJ1-3,many,-,TGTGCCACCAGCAGAGACGTTGGAAACACCATATATTTT,CATSRDVGNTIYF
TRBV2,TRBJ2-7,-,-,TGTGCCAGCAGTGAAAAACAGTACTTC,CASSEKQYF
TRBV10-1,TRBJ1-1,-,-,TGCGCCAGCCGGGAGGGGAGGTACACTGAAGCTTTCTTT,CASREGRYTEAFF
TRBV2,TRBJ1-2,few,-,TGTGCCAGCAGCCTATCGGGCGCGGGCTATGGCTACACCTTC,CASSLSGAGYGYTF
TRBV25-1,TRBJ2-2,few,-,TGTGCCAGCAGTGAATTTTCCGGGGAGCTGTTTTTT,CASSEFSGELFF
TRBV11-1,TRBJ2-5,few,-,TGTGCCAGCAGCTTAGGGTGGCAGCAAGAGACCCAGTACTTC,CASSLGWQQETQYF
TRBV2,TRBJ2-2,many,TRBD2,TGTGCCAGCAAAGGACTAGCGGGGGGCACCGGGGAGCTGTTTTTT,CASKGLAGGTGELFF
TRBV28,TRBJ2-1,-,-,TGTGCCAGCAAAATGTGGAATGAGCAGTTCTTC,CASKMWNEQFF
TRBV5-1,TRBJ2-3,many,-,TGCGCCAGCGGGGACGCTAGCACAGATACGCAGTATTTT,CASGDASTDTQYF
TRBV6-5,TRBJ2-7,few,TRBD1,TGTGCCAGCAAACCCTCCGGGACAGGGTCTTACGAGCAGTACTTC,CASKPSGTGSYEQYF
TRBV12-3/TRBV12-4,TRBJ2-3,many,TRBD2,TGTGCCAGCAGTTCTAGGACTAGCGGAATCACAGATACGCAGTATTTT,CASSSRTSGITDTQYF
TRBV7-9,TRBJ2-7,-,TRBD1,TGTGCCAGCAGCTCGCGACAGGGAAGGGGCGAGCAGTACTTC,CASSSRQGRGEQYF
TRBV11-2,TRBJ2-7,many,-,TGTGCCAGCAGCTTAGAAAGTGGTCTCCTCTCCTACGAGCAGTACTTC,CASSLESGLLSYEQYF